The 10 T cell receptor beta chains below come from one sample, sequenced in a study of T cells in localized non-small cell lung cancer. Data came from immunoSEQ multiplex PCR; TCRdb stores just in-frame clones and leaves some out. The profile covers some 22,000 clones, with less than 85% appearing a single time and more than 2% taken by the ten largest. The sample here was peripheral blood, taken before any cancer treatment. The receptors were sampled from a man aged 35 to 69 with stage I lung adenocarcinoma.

The CDR3 protein is CASSLLIQGHGYTF. CDR3 DNA sequence: TGCGCCAGCAGCCTTCTGATACAGGGCCATGGCTACACCTTC. The chain employs TRBV5-1 and TRBJ1-2; maybe TRBD1 (6 bases). The CDR3 has 14 amino acids. With 4 bases removed from V and 6 bases from J, the gap between germline ends came to 16 bases. Germline V gene data show CDR1 as SGHRS and CDR2 as YFSETQ.

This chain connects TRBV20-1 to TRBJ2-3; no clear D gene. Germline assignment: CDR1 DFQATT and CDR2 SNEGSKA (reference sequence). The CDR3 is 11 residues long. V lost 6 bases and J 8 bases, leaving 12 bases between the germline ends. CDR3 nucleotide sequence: TGCAGTGCCTTTCGCCCAAGTACGCAGTATTTT. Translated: CSAFRPSTQYF.

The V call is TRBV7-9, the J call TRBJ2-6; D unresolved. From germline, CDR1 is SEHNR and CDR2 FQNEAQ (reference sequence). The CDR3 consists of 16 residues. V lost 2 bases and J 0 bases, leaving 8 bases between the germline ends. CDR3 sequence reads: CASSLPGNSGANVLTF. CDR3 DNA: TGTGCCAGCAGCTTACCAGGCAACTCTGGGGCCAACGTCCTGACTTTC.

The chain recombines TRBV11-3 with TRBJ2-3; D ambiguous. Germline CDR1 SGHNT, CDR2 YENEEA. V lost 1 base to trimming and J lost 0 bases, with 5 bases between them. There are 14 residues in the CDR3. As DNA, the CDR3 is TGTGCCAGCAGCTTAGGCGGAAGCACAGATACGCAGTATTTT. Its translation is CASSLGGSTDTQYF.

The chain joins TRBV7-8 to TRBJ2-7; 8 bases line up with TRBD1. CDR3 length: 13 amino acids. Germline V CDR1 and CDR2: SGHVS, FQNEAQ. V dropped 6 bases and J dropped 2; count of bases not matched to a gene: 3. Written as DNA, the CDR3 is TGTGCCAGCAGGCCAGGGGGCCCCTACGAGCAGTACTTC. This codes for CASRPGGPYEQYF.

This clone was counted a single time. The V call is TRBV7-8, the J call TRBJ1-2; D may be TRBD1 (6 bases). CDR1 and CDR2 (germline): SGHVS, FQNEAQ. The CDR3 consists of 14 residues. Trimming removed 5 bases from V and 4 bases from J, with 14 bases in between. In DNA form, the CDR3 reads TGTGCCAGCAGCGCCACCGGACAGTCCTATGGCTACACCTTC. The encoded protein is CASSATGQSYGYTF.

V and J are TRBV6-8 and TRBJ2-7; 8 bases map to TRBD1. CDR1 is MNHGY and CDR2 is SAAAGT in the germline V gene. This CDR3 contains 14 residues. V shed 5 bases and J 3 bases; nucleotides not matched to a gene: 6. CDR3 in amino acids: CASSRTGPYYEQYF. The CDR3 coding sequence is TGTGCCAGCAGTAGGACAGGGCCCTACTACGAGCAGTACTTC.

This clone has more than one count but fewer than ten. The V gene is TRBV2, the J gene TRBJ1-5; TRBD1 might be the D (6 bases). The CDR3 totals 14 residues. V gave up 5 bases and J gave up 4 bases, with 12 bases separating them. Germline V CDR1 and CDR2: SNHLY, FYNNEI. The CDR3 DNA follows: TGTGCCAGCAGTCCGACAGGAGCAAATCAGCCCCAGCATTTT. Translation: CASSPTGANQPQHF.

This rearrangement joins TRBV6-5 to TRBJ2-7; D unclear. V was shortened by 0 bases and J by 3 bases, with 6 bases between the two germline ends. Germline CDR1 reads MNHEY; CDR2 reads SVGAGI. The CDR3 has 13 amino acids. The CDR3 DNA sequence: TGTGCCAGCAGTTACTCCCAGTACTACGAGCAGTACTTC. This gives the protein CASSYSQYYEQYF.

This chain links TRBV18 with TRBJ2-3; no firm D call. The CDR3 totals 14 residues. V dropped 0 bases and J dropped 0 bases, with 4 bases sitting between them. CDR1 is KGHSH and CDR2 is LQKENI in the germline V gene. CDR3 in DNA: TGTGCCAGCTCACCACCAAACAGCACAGATACGCAGTATTTT. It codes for CASSPPNSTDTQYF.